Listed below are T cell receptor beta chains from one sample, sequenced in a study of blood T cell repertoires in COVID-19. Data came from immunoSEQ multiplex PCR; TCRdb stores just in-frame clones and leaves some out. This table has 400,000 to 500,000 clones, over 75% appearing once. The sequenced sample consisted of PBMCs or T cells enriched from blood (not recorded which). The receptors originated from a woman in her thirties or forties who had recovered from COVID-19. The conserved cysteine and the conserved F or W are not part of the CDR3 here. Each record gives: V gene, J gene, CDR3 protein.

TRBV6-5	TRBJ1-1	ASSLAGGHTEAF
TRBV19	TRBJ1-2	ASSIRVLDRAGYT
TRBV4-3	TRBJ2-1	ASSQGSSGRIEQF
TRBV28	TRBJ1-6	ASSPVGTYNSPLH
TRBV5-1	TRBJ1-5	ASSQGQGDQPQH
TRBV5-6	TRBJ2-7	ASSRNGGVPYEQY
TRBV5-6	TRBJ1-2	ASIPQNRYYGYT
TRBV24-1	TRBJ2-1	ATSDFPGRLNEQF
TRBV19	TRBJ1-4	ASSTQGYEKLF
TRBV6-5	TRBJ2-1	ASSWGQGPYNEQF
TRBV5-4	TRBJ1-1	ASSKGQSGTEAF
TRBV2	TRBJ2-1	ASSRGLAGYEQF
TRBV14	TRBJ2-7	ASSRGVYEQY
TRBV12-3/TRBV12-4	TRBJ1-1	ASPGNTEAF
TRBV6-5	TRBJ1-1	AGSTRGSEAF
TRBV4-1	TRBJ2-7	ASSQDTGRAGASEQY
TRBV4-3	TRBJ1-1	ASSQDGGSGTEAF
TRBV3-1/TRBV3-2	TRBJ2-7	ASSPAGSGTGGYYEQY
TRBV19	TRBJ2-7	ASSYGIASTYEQY
TRBV3-1/TRBV3-2	TRBJ1-1	ASSRGTGLRNTEAF
TRBV7-9	TRBJ2-2	ASSLAGGDTGELF
TRBV4-3	TRBJ1-2	ASSVLGTTYGYT
TRBV4-1	TRBJ2-2	ASSPPSNTGELF
TRBV25-1	TRBJ1-1	ASRGHTEAF
TRBV7-9	TRBJ2-1	ASSLESGRGREQF
TRBV5-4	TRBJ2-5	ASSLVEGTETQY
TRBV10-3	TRBJ2-5	AISDGAAQETQY
TRBV3-1/TRBV3-2	TRBJ2-2	ASSQAWAGNTGELF
TRBV11-2	TRBJ1-1	ASSLETRGTEAF
TRBV27	TRBJ2-7	ASSLDRYDYEQY
TRBV27	TRBJ2-1	ASSLWSRRASRNEQF
TRBV7-8	TRBJ2-1	ASSLNLADEQF
TRBV7-9	TRBJ2-3	ASSDLRGDRGLTDTQY
TRBV7-6	TRBJ1-3	ASSPPTGRSSGNTIY
TRBV7-9	TRBJ1-2	ASSSVPLRQGVGYT
TRBV19	TRBJ1-2	ASSIRGQGHASGYT
TRBV19	TRBJ2-1	ASSIEGTSGSYEQF
TRBV18	TRBJ1-1	ASSLLTGGDTEAF
TRBV5-1	TRBJ2-3	ASSTQGQGGTDTQY
TRBV2	TRBJ2-7	ASGGTVYEQY
TRBV5-4	TRBJ2-4	ASSLGGDKNIQY
TRBV6-2/TRBV6-3	TRBJ2-2	ASSYGWAPGELF
TRBV2	TRBJ1-5	ASSGWTVAVEHSNQPQH
TRBV18	TRBJ1-5	ASSSLHGTVDQPQH
TRBV6-4	TRBJ2-3	ASSDTVGADTQY
TRBV7-6	TRBJ2-6	ASSLGPWDRGHGGANVLT